This T cell receptor beta chain was profiled in a study of T cells in localized non-small cell lung cancer. Whole-study findings and limits: Out of the top 100 tumor clones, a median 57 were seen in adjacent lung.

V was pared by 5 bases and J by 7 bases, with 25 bases of the junction left unmatched. Per the germline V gene, CDR1 is SNHLY and CDR2 is FYNNEI. CDR3 length: 20 residues. Libraries were prepared by immunoSEQ multiplex PCR; TCRdb keeps only in-frame clonotypes and omits some of them. The sample includes roughly 70,000 clones, about 90% seen only once; the top ten take 20% to 25%. This clone has only one observation. Its target is not known. Source: peripheral blood, taken before any cancer treatment. The receptor's source is a male donor at least 60 years old with stage III squamous cell lung carcinoma. The V call is TRBV2, the J call TRBJ2-3; 9 bases align to TRBD1. CDR3 region: CASSSPGDRASNLPLYTQYF. CDR3 sequence (DNA): TGTGCCAGCAGTTCCCCCGGGGACAGGGCTTCCAACCTACCCTTGTATACGCAGTATTTT.